This entry describes one T cell receptor (beta chain). Its antigen is unidentified. The sample belongs to a study of Tregs in tolerant kidney transplant recipients. Overall study context: Recipients received nonmyeloablative bone marrow transplants from related graft donors, with transient mixed chimerism.

Unstimulated regulatory T cells (CD4+CD25+CD127-), CD4+CD25- non-regulatory cells, CD4 and CD8 cells were FACS-sorted from thawed PBMCs. Notes on the study in general: Biological reproducibility was not directly addressed in this study. Tregs expanded with activated donor B cells seemed most donor-specific.

Measured with immunoSEQ multiplex PCR; TCRdb has only the in-frame clones, and not every one. The sample shows fewer than 80,000 clones, about 88% of them seen only once. Specimen: CD4+ T cells from blood, collected before the transplant. The sequence was collected from a human donor who received a combined kidney and bone marrow transplant.

This CDR3 reads CASMDGTNTGELFF. For the CDR3, the DNA is TGTGCCAGCATGGACGGGACGAACACCGGGGAGCTGTTTTTT. The chain has TRBV27 and TRBJ2-2, with a possible D match to TRBD2 (5 bases). This CDR3 comprises 14 residues. CDR1 MNHEY and CDR2 SMNVEV come from the germline V gene (reference sequence). V lost 7 bases and J lost 0, with 9 bases in between.